One and the same sample provided the 12 T cell receptor beta chains below, sequenced in a study of CD8+ T cells in alopecia areata. Sequencing templates came from extracted RNA that was reverse transcribed into cDNA. The repertoire was sequenced with immunoSEQ multiplex PCR; TCRdb's copy has only in-frame clones and lacks some. Among 130,000 or so clones listed, about 88% were seen once. Treatment defined: oral pan-JAK inhibitor, 5-10 mg twice daily. The material was CD8+ T cells sorted from blood, obtained at week 4, from a patient treated with tofacitinib. The receptors were sampled from a human donor with alopecia areata.

The rearrangement joins TRBV29-1 to TRBJ1-1; D remains unclear. The V gene's germline CDR1 is SQVTM and CDR2 ANQGSEA. Trimming removed 3 bases from V and 1 base from J, with 6 bases in between. The CDR3 is 12 residues long. The CDR3 here is CSVEAENTEAFF. Written as DNA, the CDR3 is TGCAGCGTTGAGGCGGAGAACACTGAAGCTTTCTTT.

V and J are TRBV13 and TRBJ2-7; 7 bases line up with TRBD1. Trimming took 5 bases from V and 0 from J; bases not matched to a gene: 7. The CDR3 has 15 residues. Germline V gives CDR1 PRHDT, CDR2 FYEKMQ (reference sequence). The CDR3 nucleotides are TGTGCCAGCAGCACATCCAGGGGGTACTCCTACGAGCAGTACTTC. This translates into CASSTSRGYSYEQYF.

V gene TRBV4-2 combines with J gene TRBJ2-1; D is uncertain. Trimming took off 0 bases at V and 6 bases at J, with 12 bases between the two ends. The germline V gene has CDR1 LGHNA and CDR2 YNFKEQ. The CDR3 is 15 amino acids. CDR3 in amino acids: CASSQDWVRSNEQFF. CDR3 nucleotides: TGTGCCAGCAGCCAAGATTGGGTCAGGAGCAATGAGCAGTTCTTC.

This chain uses TRBV30 with TRBJ2-7; 7 positions match TRBD1. The germline CDR1 and CDR2 sequences are GTSNPN and SVGIG (reference sequence). The CDR3 sequence is 14 residues long. V was pared by 2 bases and J by 7 bases, with 11 bases of the junction left unmatched. The CDR3 DNA follows: TGTGCCTGGAGTCCATCGACAGGGATTGAGGAGCAGTACTTC. This codes for CAWSPSTGIEEQYF. Full variable domain (remainder filled in from reference TRBV30 and TRBJ2-7): SQTIHQWPATLVQPVGSPLSLECTVEGTSNPNLYWYRQAAGRGLQLLFYSVGIGQISSEVPQNLSASRPQDRQFILSSKKLLLSDSGFYLCAWSPSTGIEEQYFGPGTRLTVT.

This clone occurred once. The chain employs TRBV6-5 and TRBJ2-1; 8 bases match TRBD2. Looked up from germline, CDR1 is MNHEY and CDR2 is SVGAGI. The CDR3 spans 15 residues. V lost 6 bases, J lost 3 bases, and 7 bases stayed unmatched. The CDR3 DNA reads TGTGCCAGCAGAGAGGGACTAGGGGGCTACAATGAGCAGTTCTTC. Translating gives CASREGLGGYNEQFF.

The table lists this clone with a few counts. CDR3: CASSDVRAYEQYF. Written as DNA, the CDR3 is TGTGCCAGCAGTGATGTCAGGGCCTACGAGCAGTACTTC. The chain has TRBV6-1 and TRBJ2-7; TRBD1 is a possible D gene (5 bases). The CDR3 covers 13 residues. The ends were cut back, 3 bases at V and 2 bases at J, with 8 bases in the middle. Germline V gives CDR1 MNHNS, CDR2 SASEGT.

DNA of the CDR3: TGTGCCAGCCGCGGGGAAGGGAGCCACGAGCAGTACTTC. Amino acid sequence: CASRGEGSHEQYF. The V gene is TRBV5-4, the J gene TRBJ2-7; possible D gene TRBD2, 6 bases. CDR1 and CDR2 (germline): SGHNT, YYREEE (reference sequence). The CDR3 is 13 amino acids. V lost 7 bases and J lost 5, with 16 bases in between.

The chain recombines TRBV13 with TRBJ2-3; 8 nucleotides agree with TRBD2. Trimming removed 5 bases from V and 3 bases from J; junction bases left unmatched: 10. The CDR3 loop spans 16 amino acids. Germline V CDR1 and CDR2: PRHDT, FYEKMQ (reference sequence). CDR3 coding DNA: TGTGCCAGCAGCGCCAGATTAGCGGGGCCGACAGATACGCAGTATTTT. Its protein is CASSARLAGPTDTQYF.

This clone was detected only once. J is TRBJ2-7 and V is TRBV6-5, with 10 bases fitting TRBD2. Germline V gene lookup returns CDR1 MNHEY and CDR2 SVGAGI. After removal of 4 bases from V and 3 bases from J, the junction contained 6 bases not matched to a gene. CDR3 size: 15 residues. CDR3 DNA: TGTGCCAGCAGTTTCTCAGCGGGAGGGAGCTACGAGCAGTACTTC. It specifies CASSFSAGGSYEQYF.

V gene TRBV6-6 combines with J gene TRBJ2-1, with a possible D match to TRBD1 (5 bases). V shed 6 bases and J shed 4 bases, with 13 bases lying between them. This CDR3 is 14 amino acids long. Germline CDR1 and CDR2: MNHNY and SVGAGI (reference sequence). The CDR3 nucleotides are TGTGCCAGCAGCCCGATGGACACATACAATGAGCAGTTCTTC. Its protein is CASSPMDTYNEQFF.

The chain combines TRBV6-6 with TRBJ2-1, with D possibly being TRBD2 (5 bases). Germline CDR1 and CDR2: MNHNY and SVGAGI (reference sequence). Trimming took 8 bases from V and 0 from J, leaving 14 bases between them. The CDR3 consists of 15 residues. The DNA of the CDR3 is TGTGCCAGCGCGAAAACGGGAAGCTCCTACAATGAGCAGTTCTTC. Protein product: CASAKTGSSYNEQFF.

The chain links TRBV13 to TRBJ2-7; 10 nucleotides agree with TRBD1. This CDR3 comprises 16 residues. After removal of 0 bases from V and 5 bases from J, the junction contained 7 bases not matched to a gene. The V gene's germline CDR1 is PRHDT and CDR2 FYEKMQ (reference sequence). The CDR3: CASSLGYGTGANEQYF. CDR3 DNA sequence: TGTGCCAGCAGCTTAGGTTACGGGACAGGGGCCAACGAGCAGTACTTC.